This TCR beta chain was sequenced for a study of read filtering for tumor transcriptome and immune sequencing. On the study more broadly: TCR-mapped reads were about 4 to 11 million with IR-seq versus roughly 80 to 1273 with RNA-seq. Study results and caveats: Approximately 80% of IR-seq clonotypes had one read, totaling around 3.5% of reads; RNA-seq: roughly 76% and 46%. IR-seq captured clonotypes deeper and more reliably than RNA-seq.

Germline lookup yields CDR1 SNHLY and CDR2 FYNNEI. The CDR3 runs to 17 residues. Trimming removed 4 bases from V and 0 bases from J, with 16 bases in between. At the time of active disease, bone marrow was collected from every patient. Concerning this clonotype: Its antigen is unknown.

This library used roughly 0.4 ug RNA and molecular barcoded adaptors spanning alpha/delta and beta/gamma chains. TCRdb processed the reads anew with MiXCR; each CDR3 protein has one entry. The sample includes more than 35,000 distinct CDR3 sequences, 13% to 15% of them seen just once. This chain links TRBV2 with TRBJ1-5; no clear D. The sample consisted of a population of CD138-negative cells sorted from bone marrow. The receptor was isolated from a donor at least 40 years old with multiple myeloma. This chain's CDR3 is CASSGKQRLCSNQPQHF. CDR3 nucleotide sequence: TGTGCCAGCAGTGGAAAACAGCGACTATGTAGCAATCAGCCCCAGCATTTT.